These T cell receptor beta chains were read from a single sample in a study of identical twins. TCRdb passed the 5' RACE reads through MiXCR, listing each CDR3 protein once. Of hundreds of thousands of distinct CDR3 sequences in the sample, 7% to 7.5% were seen once. This sample was shared with a second study, whose subject was yellow fever vaccine responses in identical twins.

Material for sequencing was PBMCs. These receptors were taken from a woman aged 18 to 35 in good health. CDR3s include the opening cysteine and the closing phenylalanine or tryptophan.

j_call | v_call | cdr3_aa
TRBJ2-1 | TRBV14 | CASSPRGWYGYNEQFF
TRBJ2-4 | TRBV3-1 | CASSASGFNIQYF
TRBJ2-7 | TRBV5-1 | CASSLRAGINEQYF
TRBJ1-5 | TRBV20-1 | CSARELLGAGQPQHF
TRBJ2-1 | TRBV7-9 | CAAGCEQFF
TRBJ1-1 | TRBV28 | CASSSRTELNTEAFF
TRBJ2-1 | TRBV7-9 | CASSYHLNEQFF
TRBJ2-7 | TRBV9 | CASSPGGEVLSEQYF
TRBJ2-3 | TRBV6-5 | CASSYRGLAPDTQYF
TRBJ2-1 | TRBV7-3 | CASSFGLASYNEQFF
TRBJ1-1 | TRBV27 | CASSPTILRGAKLAEAFF
TRBJ2-5 | TRBV25-1 | CASSGWTSGEETQYF
TRBJ1-4 | TRBV7-9 | CASSADRINEKLFF
TRBJ2-2 | TRBV7-7 | CASSSNRGQGFTGELFF
TRBJ1-1 | TRBV4-1 | CASSQDIGVNTEAFF
TRBJ2-2 | TRBV7-3 | CASSLQTSGGSTGELFF
TRBJ2-1 | TRBV12-3/TRBV12-4 | CASSFGTGRRLAEQFF
TRBJ2-5 | TRBV10-3 | CAISEKGQTQYF
TRBJ1-5 | TRBV27 | CASSGRNNSNQPQHF
TRBJ1-6 | TRBV11-2 | CASSQTGGGSPLHF
TRBJ1-2 | TRBV4-2 | CASSQVAPGGGGYGYTF
TRBJ1-4 | TRBV28 | CASSPSGVTNEKLFF
TRBJ1-6 | TRBV6-5 | CASSYEVGQSGSPLHF
TRBJ2-2 | TRBV4-1 | CASSQGDTYTGELFF
TRBJ2-3 | TRBV20-1 | CSVPGGLTSTDTQYF
TRBJ1-2 | TRBV19 | CASSSWTGGKYGYTF
TRBJ1-6 | TRBV5-1 | CASSLEGRVVSPLHF
TRBJ1-1 | TRBV12-3/TRBV12-4 | CASIKGRDPRRTFF
TRBJ2-6 | TRBV6-2/TRBV6-3 | CASRPGGSGANVLTF
TRBJ2-2 | TRBV24-1 | CATSERGLAGGANTGELFF
TRBJ2-3 | TRBV20-1 | CSQTGTGGSDTQYF
TRBJ2-3 | TRBV12-3/TRBV12-4 | CASSLGLGQDTQYF
TRBJ2-1 | TRBV9 | CASSVRFGVGDNEQFF
TRBJ2-1 | TRBV6-1 | CATRGLAYNEQFF
TRBJ1-2 | TRBV2 | CASRTGNNYGYTF